These 25 T cell receptor beta chains were all obtained from the same sample, sequenced in a study of T cells in Graves' hyperthyroidism and ophthalmopathy. Amplification of TCR beta CDR3 regions was performed using RNA transcripts as template. In the first-round RT-PCR of the TCR CDR3, the HTBI primer set was used. TCRdb used MiXCR to reprocess the multiplex PCR reads, holding one entry per CDR3 protein. Of some 530,000 distinct CDR3 sequences listed, about 20% were seen once; the top ten hold about half. Sequencing was done on a sample of blood. These TCRs come from a woman in her seventies with Graves' ophthalmopathy.

This clonotype was seen at least ten times. V and J are TRBV11-2 and TRBJ2-3, with unresolved D. CDR3 length equals 16 residues. Per the germline V gene, CDR1 is SGHAT and CDR2 is FQNNGV. Trimming left V 5 bases short and J 0 bases short, with 15 bases between. The CDR3 here is CASSRRIPESTDTQYF. CDR3 sequence (DNA): TGTGCCAGCAGCCGCCGGATTCCTGAAAGCACAGATACGCAGTATTTT.

This clonotype came up many times. The chain employs TRBV12-3 or TRBV12-4 and TRBJ1-5, with 7 bases fitting TRBD1. This CDR3 region has 15 residues. Losses at the gene ends were 6 bases for V and 0 bases for J; bases not matched to a gene: 5. CDR3 residues: CASSPGTASNQPQHF. CDR3 coding DNA: TGTGCCAGCAGCCCAGGGACAGCTAGCAATCAGCCCCAGCATTTT.

This clonotype was seen only a few times. V and J are TRBV12-3 or TRBV12-4 and TRBJ2-1, with TRBD2 identical over 7 bases. The V segment lost 2 bases and the J segment 1 base; nucleotides outside the gene matches: 8. The CDR3 is 17 amino acids. The CDR3 protein is CASSLNPTSRSYNEQFF. As DNA, the CDR3 is TGTGCCAGCAGTTTAAATCCGACTAGCAGGTCCTACAATGAGCAGTTCTTC.

V is TRBV5-1 and J is TRBJ2-3; 13 positions agree with TRBD2. V shed 4 bases, J shed 2 bases, and the junction held 10 bases outside the gene matches. This CDR3 has 18 amino acids. Germline lookup yields CDR1 SGHRS and CDR2 YFSETQ. The CDR3 sequence is CASSTMGLAGLYTDTQYF. CDR3 in DNA: TGCGCCAGCAGCACGATGGGACTAGCGGGACTTTACACAGATACGCAGTATTTT.

This clonotype was recorded at least ten times. The chain links TRBV10-3 to TRBJ1-1, with a weak D call TRBD1 (5 bases). Germline V gives CDR1 ENHRY, CDR2 SYGVKD. V lost 3 bases to trimming and J lost 3 bases, with 14 bases between them. The CDR3 length is 15 residues. CDR3: CAISEATGFDTEAFF. As DNA, the CDR3 is TGTGCCATCAGTGAAGCTACAGGATTCGACACTGAAGCTTTCTTT.

V gene TRBV5-4 combines with J gene TRBJ2-2, with TRBD2 as a possible D gene (6 bases). Germline CDR1 and CDR2: SGHNT and YYREEE (reference sequence). The length of the CDR3 is 15 residues. The ends were cut back, 0 bases at V and 6 bases at J, with 12 bases in the middle. The CDR3 coding sequence is TGTGCCAGCAGCTTGGTGGGGGGAGAACCCGGGGAGCTGTTTTTT. It codes for CASSLVGGEPGELFF.

This sequence joins TRBV20-1 and TRBJ2-7, with D tentatively TRBD2 (6 bases). From germline, CDR1 is DFQATT and CDR2 SNEGSKA (reference sequence). V was pared by 6 bases and J by 4 bases, with 19 bases between. The CDR3 is 14 amino acids. CDR3: CSATSGTGDYEQYF. CDR3 in DNA: TGCAGTGCCACCTCGGGGACTGGGGATTACGAGCAGTACTTC.

The CDR3 nucleotides are TGTGCCAGCTCACAGCGATTTGGCTCCAGTTGGAATGAGCAGTTCTTC. This codes for CASSQRFGSSWNEQFF. The chain combines TRBV18 with TRBJ2-1; D is uncertain. From germline, CDR1 is KGHSH and CDR2 LQKENI. The CDR3 runs 16 residues. Trimming took off 4 bases at V and 7 bases at J, with 20 bases between the two ends.

This rearrangement joins TRBV5-1 to TRBJ1-2; no clear D. The V end lost 6 bases, the J end lost 4 bases, and 13 bases lay between the germline ends. The germline V gene has CDR1 SGHRS and CDR2 YFSETQ. The CDR3 length is 13 residues. CDR3 nucleotide sequence: TGCGCCAGCACCTTATCACCTTCCTATGGCTACACCTTC. Encoded protein: CASTLSPSYGYTF.

The chain is built from TRBV7-2 and TRBJ2-3; tentatively, D is TRBD1 or TRBD2 (5 bases each). Trimming pared 5 bases from V and 3 bases from J, leaving 24 bases between. The V gene's germline CDR1 is SGHTA and CDR2 FQGNSA. This CDR3 spans 18 amino acids. DNA for the CDR3: TGTGCCAGCAGCCCCCATCGTAGAGGGGCAGGAATAACAGATACGCAGTATTTT. Translation: CASSPHRRGAGITDTQYF.

This clonotype showed up just once. A junction end diverges from the germline sequence, so it may reflect a read error. This chain uses TRBV5-1 with TRBJ2-6; 7 bases map to TRBD2. The CDR3 is 15 residues long. The germline V gene has CDR1 SGHRS and CDR2 YFSETQ. The DNA for the CDR3 is TGCGCCAGCAGCCTGTGGGGGAGCGGGGCCAACGCCCTGACTTTC. Protein sequence: CASSLWGSGANALTF. The full variable domain, completed using reference TRBV5-1 and TRBJ2-6, is KAGVTQTPRYLIKTRGQQVTLSCSPISGHRSVSWYQQTPGQGLQFLFEYFSETQRNKGNFPGRFSGRQFSNSRSEMNVSTLELGDSALYLCASSLWGSGANALTFGAGSRLTVL.

The chain employs TRBV30 and TRBJ2-7, with unresolved D. Germline CDR1 GTSNPN, CDR2 SVGIG (reference sequence). Trimming took off 4 bases at V and 0 bases at J, with 7 bases between the two ends. The CDR3 has 12 residues. In nucleotides, the CDR3 is TGTGCCTGGATCGAGAGCTCCTACGAGCAGTACTTC. Translating gives CAWIESSYEQYF. Using reference TRBV30 and TRBJ2-7 for the parts outside the CDR3, the full variable domain is SQTIHQWPATLVQPVGSPLSLECTVEGTSNPNLYWYRQAAGRGLQLLFYSVGIGQISSEVPQNLSASRPQDRQFILSSKKLLLSDSGFYLCAWIESSYEQYFGPGTRLTVT.

This clonotype was detected many times. The chain uses TRBV5-1 and TRBJ1-2; D is ambiguous. The germline V gene encodes CDR1 SGHRS and CDR2 YFSETQ. The CDR3 loop spans 13 amino acids. The germline V and J ends were trimmed by 3 bases and 8 bases, with 14 bases remaining between them. The CDR3 bases are TGCGCCAGCAGCTCCAGCCGTGACGTAGGCTACACCTTC. This codes for CASSSSRDVGYTF.

This clonotype was detected ten times or more. The rearrangement joins TRBV28 to TRBJ2-3, with 7 bases matching TRBD1. Unmatched junction bases numbered 7, after V lost 8 bases and J lost 2 bases. The CDR3 has 14 amino acids. Looked up from germline, CDR1 is MDHEN and CDR2 is SYDVKM. This chain's CDR3 is CASSAEGATDTQYF. CDR3 in DNA: TGTGCCAGCTCCGCTGAGGGGGCCACAGATACGCAGTATTTT.

This clonotype was picked up many times. This chain joins TRBV30 and TRBJ2-7; D gene ambiguous. CDR1 and CDR2 (germline): GTSNPN, SVGIG (reference sequence). The CDR3 contains 13 residues. The V end lost 0 bases, the J end lost 1 base, and 7 bases lay between the germline ends. The CDR3: CAWSVGQSYEQYF. CDR3 in DNA: TGTGCCTGGAGTGTGGGCCAGTCCTACGAGCAGTACTTC.

The sample holds a few counts of this clonotype. The V call is TRBV7-2, the J call TRBJ1-6; TRBD1 matches at 7 bases. There are 15 residues in the CDR3. V gave up 5 bases and J gave up 10 bases; unmatched junction bases: 11. Per germline, CDR1 SGHTA and CDR2 FQGNSA. In nucleotides, the CDR3 is TGTGCCAGCAGCCGGGACAGACTTGTATACTCACCCCTCCACTTT. Translated, it gives CASSRDRLVYSPLHF.

The chain employs TRBV27 and TRBJ2-7, with 7 positions matching TRBD1. Germline V lookup: CDR1 MNHEY, CDR2 SMNVEV (reference sequence). This CDR3 region has 14 residues. Trimming cost V 4 bases and J 3 bases; bases outside gene matches: 6. The CDR3 spells CASSSQGNGYEQYF. CDR3 DNA sequence: TGTGCCAGCAGTTCACAGGGGAATGGCTACGAGCAGTACTTC.

The V gene is TRBV6-1, the J gene TRBJ2-3, with 14 bases that match TRBD2. V lost 10 bases to trimming and J lost 5 bases; unmatched junction nucleotides: 2. This CDR3 is 13 amino acids long. In germline, CDR1 is MNHNS, CDR2 SASEGT. The DNA of the CDR3 is TGTGCCACCGGACTAGCGGGAGGAGATACGCAGTATTTT. Protein: CATGLAGGDTQYF.

This clonotype was seen more than once but under ten times. This chain connects TRBV6-1 to TRBJ2-7; tentative D call: TRBD2 (5 bases). V was shortened by 4 bases and J by 3 bases, with 16 bases between the two germline ends. This CDR3 has 15 amino acids. The germline gives CDR1 MNHNS, CDR2 SASEGT. This CDR3 reads CASSAGLGRNYEQYF. Written as DNA, the CDR3 is TGTGCCAGCAGTGCGGGATTGGGTCGTAACTACGAGCAGTACTTC.

The chain employs TRBV28 and TRBJ1-3; a weak D match, TRBD1 (5 bases). There are 14 residues in the CDR3. Trimming pared 6 bases from V and 0 bases from J, leaving 9 bases between. The germline gives CDR1 MDHEN, CDR2 SYDVKM. The chain's CDR3 is CASSGGSSGNTIYF. CDR3 coding DNA: TGTGCCAGCAGCGGGGGGAGCTCTGGAAACACCATATATTTT.

This clonotype was picked up a small number of times. The chain recombines TRBV5-5 with TRBJ1-6; D may be TRBD1 (6 bases). The CDR3 is made up of 15 amino acids. In germline, CDR1 is SGHKS, CDR2 YYEKEE (reference sequence). V lost 0 bases to trimming and J lost 6 bases, with 10 bases between them. CDR3 region: CASSLADRANSPLHF. In nucleotides, the CDR3 is TGTGCCAGCAGCTTGGCGGACAGAGCTAATTCACCCCTCCACTTT.

This clonotype was seen a handful of times. The rearrangement joins TRBV20-1 to TRBJ2-6; no definite D call. Trimming cost V 6 bases and J 4 bases, with 13 bases left between them. The CDR3 sequence is 14 residues long. Germline V gene sequence: CDR1 DFQATT, CDR2 SNEGSKA (reference sequence). The CDR3 bases are TGCAGTGCCGCGCGTCTGGGAGGGGCCAACGTCCTGACTTTC. Amino acid sequence: CSAARLGGANVLTF.

Only a few counts were recorded for this clonotype. The chain uses TRBV19 and TRBJ1-5, with D unresolved. Germline values: CDR1 LNHDA, CDR2 SQIVND (reference sequence). The CDR3 extends over 16 amino acids. Between the trimmed V and J ends, which lost 2 bases and 0 bases, there was a span of 11 bases. CDR3 nucleotides: TGTGCCAGTAGTATACGGCAACGAGGTAGCAATCAGCCCCAGCATTTT. Translated, it gives CASSIRQRGSNQPQHF.

In this sample, this clonotype turned up a few times. This rearrangement joins TRBV20-1 to TRBJ2-7; 8 bases match TRBD2. The CDR3 contains 14 residues. Germline V gene sequence: CDR1 DFQATT, CDR2 SNEGSKA (reference sequence). Trimming took 2 bases from V and 0 from J; bases not matched to a gene: 3. The CDR3 loop is CSARSSGSSYEQYF. CDR3 nucleotides: TGCAGTGCTAGATCCAGCGGGAGCTCCTACGAGCAGTACTTC.

The V and J genes are TRBV10-3 and TRBJ2-5; D is possibly TRBD1 (6 bases). The CDR3 consists of 14 residues. V was shortened by 3 bases and J by 0 bases, with 8 bases between the two germline ends. Germline V lookup: CDR1 ENHRY, CDR2 SYGVKD. The CDR3 loop reads CAISDGQNQETQYF. CDR3 bases: TGTGCCATCAGTGATGGACAGAACCAAGAGACCCAGTACTTC.